The clone carrying this T cell receptor beta chain was counted ten times or more. This entry comes from a study of Graves' ophthalmopathy and Graves' hyperthyroidism. Study overall: The study drew peripheral blood at initial diagnosis, before any treatment.

Transcripts of RNA were the source for amplifying TCR beta CDR3 regions. The library came from an HTBI-primed first-round RT-PCR and a second-round multiplex PCR. TCRdb called the multiplex PCR reads again in MiXCR, with one record for every CDR3 protein. This sample has fewer than 400,000 distinct CDR3 sequences, with around 16% found just once. Trimming removed 5 bases at V and 4 bases at J, with 11 bases between. CDR1 LNHDA and CDR2 SQIVND come from the germline V gene (reference sequence). The CDR3 totals 13 residues. Pregnancy or lactation, uncontrolled infections and other autoimmune diseases were grounds for excluding patients. The PBMCs had their origin in about 9.7 ml of fresh peripheral blood.

The V and J genes are TRBV19 and TRBJ1-1; D gene uncertain. The sequenced sample was peripheral blood. This TCR was recovered from a woman aged 18-29 years with Graves' ophthalmopathy. CDR3 bases: TGTGCCAGTAGTCGTCACAGATTCACTGAAGCTTTCTTT. Its protein is CASSRHRFTEAFF.